Listed here are 2 T cell receptor beta chains from one sample, sequenced in a study of control samples from healthy donors and cancer patients. Data came from immunoSEQ multiplex PCR; TCRdb stores just in-frame clones and leaves some out. The sample lists 50,000 to 55,000 clones, approximately 89% occurring once. The specimen was PBMCs. These receptors were taken from a man aged 40-49 years with colorectal cancer.

The rearrangement joins TRBV6-4 to TRBJ2-6; no definite D call. V shed 5 bases and J shed 4 bases, with 9 bases lying between them. The CDR3 runs 14 residues. CDR1 MRHNA and CDR2 SNTAGT come from the germline V gene. CDR3 sequence (DNA): TGTGCCAGCAGTCCCCTCGGAGGGGCCAACGTCCTGACTTTC. As protein: CASSPLGGANVLTF.

V and J are TRBV9 and TRBJ1-3, with a weak D call TRBD1 (5 bases). Germline V CDR1 and CDR2: SGDLS, YYNGEE. With 3 bases removed from V and 3 bases from J, the gap between germline ends came to 13 bases. The CDR3 has 15 residues. CDR3 DNA: TGTGCCAGCAGCGCCGCCGGGACCCTTGGAAACACCATATATTTT. Translating it yields CASSAAGTLGNTIYF.